This T cell receptor beta chain was retrieved from a study of identical twins. TCRdb reanalysed the 5' RACE reads using MiXCR and keeps one entry per CDR3 protein. The sample contains about 700,000 distinct CDR3 sequences, 8.6% of which appear only once. Germline V gives CDR1 MNHNS, CDR2 SASEGT. The germline V and J ends were trimmed by 2 bases and 4 bases, with 15 bases remaining between them. The CDR3 is 15 amino acids. The sample was also linked to a second study, of yellow fever vaccine responses in identical twins.

The specimen sequenced was PBMCs. V is TRBV6-1 and J is TRBJ2-7; tentatively, D is TRBD2 (5 bases). This receptor was identified in a woman under 30 in good health. The CDR3 sequence: CASSERSGFEYEQYF. Here the CDR3 DNA reads TGTGCCAGCAGTGAAAGGTCGGGGTTTGAGTACGAGCAGTACTTC.